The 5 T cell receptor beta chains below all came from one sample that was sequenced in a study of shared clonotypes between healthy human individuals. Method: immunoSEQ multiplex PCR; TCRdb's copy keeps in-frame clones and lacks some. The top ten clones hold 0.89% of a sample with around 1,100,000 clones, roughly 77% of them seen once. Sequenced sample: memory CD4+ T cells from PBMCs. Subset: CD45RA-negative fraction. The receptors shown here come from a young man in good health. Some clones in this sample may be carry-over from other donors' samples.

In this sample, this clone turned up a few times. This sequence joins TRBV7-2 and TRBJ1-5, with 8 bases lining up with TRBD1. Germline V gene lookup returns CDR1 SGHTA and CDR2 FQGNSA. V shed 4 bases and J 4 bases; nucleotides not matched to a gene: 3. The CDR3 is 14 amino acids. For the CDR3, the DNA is TGTGCCAGCAGCTCGGACAGGGATAATCAGCCCCAGCATTTT. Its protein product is CASSSDRDNQPQHF.

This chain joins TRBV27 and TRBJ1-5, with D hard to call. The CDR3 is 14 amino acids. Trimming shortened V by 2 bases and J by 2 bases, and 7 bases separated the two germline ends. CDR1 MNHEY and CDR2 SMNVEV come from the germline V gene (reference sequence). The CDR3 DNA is TGTGCCAGCAGTTTAATTGGTCGCAATCAGCCCCAGCATTTT. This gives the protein CASSLIGRNQPQHF.

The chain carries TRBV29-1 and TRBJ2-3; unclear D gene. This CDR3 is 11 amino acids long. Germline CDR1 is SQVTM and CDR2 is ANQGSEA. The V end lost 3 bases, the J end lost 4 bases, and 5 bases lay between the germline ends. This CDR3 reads CSVERADTQYF. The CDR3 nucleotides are TGCAGCGTTGAGAGAGCAGATACGCAGTATTTT.

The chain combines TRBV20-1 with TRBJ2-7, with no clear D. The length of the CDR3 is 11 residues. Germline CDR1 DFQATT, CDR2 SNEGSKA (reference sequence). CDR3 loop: CSGQKGFEQYF. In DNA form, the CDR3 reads TGCAGCGGCCAGAAGGGCTTCGAGCAGTACTTC.

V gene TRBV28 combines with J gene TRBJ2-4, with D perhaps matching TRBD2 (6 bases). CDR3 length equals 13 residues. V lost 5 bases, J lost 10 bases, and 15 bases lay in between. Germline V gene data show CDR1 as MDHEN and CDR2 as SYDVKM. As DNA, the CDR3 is TGTGCCAGCAGTATCCCGGTGGGGAGGATTCAGTACTTC. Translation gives CASSIPVGRIQYF.